One and the same sample provided the 5 T cell receptor beta chains below, sequenced in a study of blood T cell repertoires in COVID-19. Libraries were prepared by immunoSEQ multiplex PCR; TCRdb keeps only in-frame clonotypes and omits some of them. The table shows some 50,000 clones, with just over 85% occurring only once. Sequencing input: peripheral blood. Receptor source: a human donor in a cohort sampled during active COVID-19.

V usage is TRBV6-5 and J usage is TRBJ1-3, with 8 bases that match TRBD1. The CDR3 extends over 14 amino acids. Losses at the gene ends were 6 bases for V and 2 bases for J; bases not matched to a gene: 3. The germline V gene encodes CDR1 MNHEY and CDR2 SVGAGI. The CDR3 coding sequence is TGTGCCAGCAGGCCGACAGGGGCTGGAAACACCATATATTTT. It encodes CASRPTGAGNTIYF.

The chain combines TRBV2 with TRBJ1-6; TRBD1 matches 7 bases. V was pared by 7 bases and J by 7 bases, with 7 bases of the junction left unmatched. The CDR3 covers 14 residues. Germline CDR1 SNHLY, CDR2 FYNNEI. DNA of the CDR3: TGTGCCAGCACTCCAACCAGGGGGAATTCACCCCTCCACTTT. Its translation is CASTPTRGNSPLHF.

The genes are TRBV20-1 and TRBJ1-2; D remains ambiguous. The germline V gene has CDR1 DFQATT and CDR2 SNEGSKA (reference sequence). V dropped 4 bases and J dropped 6 bases, with 9 bases sitting between them. The CDR3 has 11 residues. The CDR3: CSANLTDGYTF. The CDR3 DNA is TGCAGTGCTAATTTAACTGATGGCTACACCTTC.

This clone was counted once. CDR3 protein: CASSPDRVASTDTQYF. CDR3 nucleotides: TGCGCCAGCAGCCCGGACAGGGTAGCTAGCACAGATACGCAGTATTTT. The chain joins TRBV5-1 to TRBJ2-3; 8 nucleotides line up with TRBD1. Germline lookup yields CDR1 SGHRS and CDR2 YFSETQ. The length of the CDR3 is 16 residues. The ends lost 4 bases at V and 0 bases at J; junction bases unmatched: 7. Based on the CDR3 plus reference TRBV5-1 and TRBJ2-3, the full variable domain is KAGVTQTPRYLIKTRGQQVTLSCSPISGHRSVSWYQQTPGQGLQFLFEYFSETQRNKGNFPGRFSGRQFSNSRSEMNVSTLELGDSALYLCASSPDRVASTDTQYFGPGTRLTVL.

The chain is built from TRBV24-1 and TRBJ1-1, with TRBD1 matching over 7 bases. V was clipped by 2 bases and J by 1 base; unmatched bases: 3. Germline CDR1 is KGHDR and CDR2 is SFDVKD. The CDR3 contains 15 residues. Here the CDR3 DNA reads TGTGCCACCAGTGATTCACGACAGGGGAACACTGAAGCTTTCTTT. Encoded protein: CATSDSRQGNTEAFF.